This T cell receptor (beta chain) was found in a study of T cell changes during pregnancy in multiple sclerosis. Method: immunoSEQ multiplex PCR; TCRdb's copy keeps in-frame clones and lacks some. The sample lists 95,000 to 100,000 clones, 75% to 95% occurring once. The specimen comprised peripheral blood, sampled in the second trimester of pregnancy. This TCR derives from a female donor with multiple sclerosis, enrolled in a pregnancy study.

CDR3 in DNA: TGTGCCAGTAGTATAGAGCCAGGGAGGACCGGGGAGCTGTTTTTT. It codes for CASSIEPGRTGELFF. The chain combines TRBV19 with TRBJ2-2, with D tentatively TRBD2 (6 bases). CDR3 length: 15 residues. Germline CDR1 is LNHDA and CDR2 is SQIVND (reference sequence). The germline V and J ends were trimmed by 0 bases and 5 bases, with 10 bases remaining between them.